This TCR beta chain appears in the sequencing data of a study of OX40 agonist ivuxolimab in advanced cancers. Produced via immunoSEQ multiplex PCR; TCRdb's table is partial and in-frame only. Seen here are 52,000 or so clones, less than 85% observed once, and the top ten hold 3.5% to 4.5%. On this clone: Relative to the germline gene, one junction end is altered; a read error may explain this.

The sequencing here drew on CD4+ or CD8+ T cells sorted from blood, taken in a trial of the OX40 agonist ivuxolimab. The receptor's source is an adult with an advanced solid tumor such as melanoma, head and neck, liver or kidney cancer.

As DNA, the CDR3 is TGTGCCAGCAGCCAGGCGGGACGGCAAGCCTACGAGCAGTACTTC. This sequence encodes CASSQAGRQAYEQYF. V is TRBV5-1 and J is TRBJ2-7; D possibly corresponds to TRBD2 (6 bases). CDR1 is SGHRS, CDR2 YFSETQ, per germline. The CDR3 has 15 residues. Using reference TRBV5-1 and TRBJ2-7 for the parts outside the CDR3, the full variable domain is KAGVTQTPRYLIKTRGQQVTLSCSPISGHRSVSWYQQTPGQGLQFLFEYFSETQRNKGNFPGRFSGRQFSNSRSEMNVSTLELGDSALYLCASSQAGRQAYEQYFGPGTRLTVT.